The rows below give T cell receptor beta chains drawn from one sample of a study of T cells after yellow fever vaccination. TCRdb passed the 5' RACE reads through MiXCR, listing each CDR3 protein once. The data show about 550,000 distinct CDR3 sequences, roughly 19% seen once. Sequencing used PBMCs, obtained 15 days after the yellow fever booster vaccination. Every receptor here comes from a man younger than 40 who received the YFV17D yellow fever vaccine. Both conserved end residues are part of each CDR3. D genes are given only for firm matches. Rows may omit the clone size; those that give it use once, few, many or a size class.

j_call v_call clone_size d_call cdr3_nt cdr3_aa
TRBJ2-1 TRBV20-1 - - TGCAGTGCTAGAGTTAGCGGAGATCATAATGAGCAGTTCTTC CSARVSGDHNEQFF
TRBJ2-7 TRBV10-1 - - TGCGCCAGCAGTGAGTCCATAAAGGGACAAACCTACGAGCAGTACTTC CASSESIKGQTYEQYF
TRBJ2-7 TRBV4-2 - TRBD2 TGTGCCAGCAGCAGAATAGCGGGAGGGTTTCTGTACGAGCAGTACTTC CASSRIAGGFLYEQYF
TRBJ1-2 TRBV20-1 few - TGCAGTGCTACCGGCGGAGGGACCTATGGCTACACCTTC CSATGGGTYGYTF
TRBJ1-1 TRBV20-1 - TRBD1 TGCAGTGCTAGAGATTTTACAGGGGTGAACACTGAAGCTTTCTTT CSARDFTGVNTEAFF
TRBJ2-2 TRBV5-1 - - TGCGCCAGCAGCACCCGGGGTAGGGACACCGGGGAGCTGTTTTTT CASSTRGRDTGELFF
TRBJ2-1 TRBV7-2 many TRBD2 TGTGCCAGCAGCTTCGGCGGGGGGTCCTACAATGAGCAGTTCTTC CASSFGGGSYNEQFF
TRBJ2-5 TRBV20-1 - - TGCAGTGCTAGCGGAGACCTAAAAGAGACCCAGTACTTC CSASGDLKETQYF
TRBJ2-7 TRBV7-8 few TRBD2 TGTGCCAGCAGCTCCCAGTGGAGCGGGAGCTACGAGCAGTACTTC CASSSQWSGSYEQYF
TRBJ2-1 TRBV9 - TRBD2 TGTGCCAGCAGCGTAGCCGGGACTAGCGGGGGTTACAATGAGCAGTTCTTC CASSVAGTSGGYNEQFF
TRBJ2-5 TRBV20-1 few TRBD2 TGCAGTGCTAGAGGACTAGCGGGAGTTGGGACCCAGTACTTC CSARGLAGVGTQYF
TRBJ2-5 TRBV6-1 - TRBD1 TGTGCCAGCAGTACCTTAAGGGGGCACCAAGAGACCCAGTACTTC CASSTLRGHQETQYF
TRBJ2-3 TRBV28 - TRBD2 TGTGCCAGCAGTTTAGAGTTCTTACTAGCGGGAGACACAGATACGCAGTATTTT CASSLEFLLAGDTDTQYF
TRBJ2-7 TRBV29-1 - TRBD1 TGCAGCGTTGACTCCGGGACAGCCTCCTACGAGCAGTACTTC CSVDSGTASYEQYF
TRBJ2-7 TRBV12-3/TRBV12-4 few TRBD2 TGTGCCAGCAGTTCCGGCGGACTAGCGGCCTACGAGCAGTACTTC CASSSGGLAAYEQYF
TRBJ2-7 TRBV29-1 - - TGCAGCGTTGTTCTGGGAGGACGGGACGAGCAGTACTTC CSVVLGGRDEQYF
TRBJ2-6 TRBV20-1 many - TGCAGTGCCGAGGGGGGGCTGGGGGCCAACGTCCTGACTTTC CSAEGGLGANVLTF
TRBJ2-7 TRBV20-1 few - TGCAGTGCTATCCGCCCCCCACGGGACTCAAGCCCCTACGAGCAGTACTTC CSAIRPPRDSSPYEQYF
TRBJ2-1 TRBV20-1 few - TGCAGTGCTAGAATACTAGTTTACAATGAGCAGTTCTTC CSARILVYNEQFF
TRBJ2-7 TRBV7-2 - - TGTGCCAGCAGCTATGGTGTCGCGAACTACTACGAGCAGTACTTC CASSYGVANYYEQYF
TRBJ1-2 TRBV29-1 - TRBD1 TGCAGCGTGGAGGACAGGGGAAGAGTCGACTATGGCTACACCTTC CSVEDRGRVDYGYTF
TRBJ2-7 TRBV6-2/TRBV6-3 few - TGTGCCAGCAGTCAGTCCCCGGGCGAGCAGTACTTC CASSQSPGEQYF
TRBJ1-2 TRBV7-9 few - TGTGCCAGCAGCACGGACGTCCATGACGTCTTC CASSTDVHDVF
TRBJ2-5 TRBV12-3/TRBV12-4 - - TGTGCCAGCAGTTTTGCGGACATTCAAGAGACCCAGTACTTC CASSFADIQETQYF
TRBJ2-4 TRBV20-1 - TRBD1 TGCAGTGCTCCCAACAGGGGTGTGCCCAAAAACATTCAGTACTTC CSAPNRGVPKNIQYF
TRBJ2-7 TRBV20-1 few - TGCAGTGCTAGAGATCCCACAGGGATGGGGCACGAGCAGTACTTC CSARDPTGMGHEQYF
TRBJ2-7 TRBV4-3 - TRBD2 TGCGCCAGCAGCCACCAAGCGGGGCCATACGAGCAGTACTTC CASSHQAGPYEQYF
TRBJ2-5 TRBV12-3/TRBV12-4 few - TGTGCCAGCAGTTGGTCCCGTTGGTCGATGAACTTC CASSWSRWSMNF
TRBJ2-1 TRBV7-3 few - TGTGCCAGCGGGGGCCGCAATAATGAGCAGTTCTTC CASGGRNNEQFF
TRBJ2-3 TRBV6-5 - TRBD2 TGTGCCAGCAGTTACGGACTAGCGGGGTTCACAGATACGCAGTATTTT CASSYGLAGFTDTQYF
TRBJ1-1 TRBV20-1 - - TGCAGTGCTCCGGGGGGGGTGAACACTGAAGCTTTCTTT CSAPGGVNTEAFF
TRBJ2-1 TRBV7-2 - - TGTGCCAGCAGCTTAGGCTCGGGGGTCGCGGGCCACAATGAGCAGTTCTTC CASSLGSGVAGHNEQFF
TRBJ1-1 TRBV29-1 - - TGCAGCGTTGAAGATCGGCGGAGCACTGAAGCTTTCTTT CSVEDRRSTEAFF
TRBJ2-3 TRBV29-1 - TRBD2 TGCAGCGTGTACGGGGGGAACACAGATACGCAGTATTTT CSVYGGNTDTQYF
TRBJ2-5 TRBV5-1 few TRBD2 TGCGCCAGCAGCTTGGGTCGGGGGGTCCCCGACCAAGAGACCCAGTACTTC CASSLGRGVPDQETQYF
TRBJ2-3 TRBV6-5 - - TGTGCCAGCAGTTACGGCGGCCGCACAGATACGCAGTATTTT CASSYGGRTDTQYF
TRBJ2-2 TRBV3-1 - TRBD2 TGTGCCAGCAGCCCATACGGGACTAGCGGGAACACCGGGGAGCTGTTTTTT CASSPYGTSGNTGELFF
TRBJ1-2 TRBV29-1 - - TGCAGCGTTGGGGTTTCTACCTACACCTTC CSVGVSTYTF
TRBJ1-2 TRBV5-4 - - TGTGCCAGCAGCGACGGGACGGGATCCTATGGCTACACCTTC CASSDGTGSYGYTF
TRBJ2-1 TRBV12-3/TRBV12-4 few - TGTGCCGCCAGCGGAGGGGTATCCTACAATGAGCAGTTCTTC CAASGGVSYNEQFF
TRBJ2-7 TRBV7-2 few - TGTGCCAGCAGCTTGGCGTCCAGGGGGGGTCACGAGCAGTACTTC CASSLASRGGHEQYF
TRBJ2-1 TRBV5-5 - - TGTGCCAGCAGCCCGAGGGGGGTGGAGAATGAGCAGTTCTTC CASSPRGVENEQFF
TRBJ2-1 TRBV20-1 - TRBD2 TGCAGTGCCGTTAGCGGGAGGGCCGTCGATGAGCAGTTCTTC CSAVSGRAVDEQFF
TRBJ1-6 TRBV5-8 - - TGTGCCAGCAGCCCTGTACAGAATTCACCCCTCCACTTT CASSPVQNSPLHF
TRBJ2-5 TRBV6-5 few - TGTGCCAGCAGTACACAGGAGATCCAAGAGACCCAGTACTTC CASSTQEIQETQYF
TRBJ1-5 TRBV6-2/TRBV6-3 - - TGTGCCAGCAAGGATAGCAATCAGCCCCAGCATTTT CASKDSNQPQHF
TRBJ1-2 TRBV6-9 - TRBD1 TGTGCCAGCAGTTATTCGTTGGGACAGGCCCTCACCTTC CASSYSLGQALTF
TRBJ1-2 TRBV29-1 - - TGCAGCGCCCGGGTCACAGGGAACTATGGCTACACCTTC CSARVTGNYGYTF
TRBJ1-5 TRBV5-1 - TRBD1 TGCGCCAGCAGCCTACAGGGGAGTAGCAATCAGCCCCAGCATTTT CASSLQGSSNQPQHF
TRBJ1-2 TRBV5-5 - - TGTGCCAGCAGCCCCTTTGGCCCCACGCGGATCTATGGCTACACCTTC CASSPFGPTRIYGYTF
TRBJ2-7 TRBV5-1 - TRBD1 TGCGCCAGCAGCGCCGACAGGGCGGACGAGCAGTACTTC CASSADRADEQYF
TRBJ1-2 TRBV3-1 few - TGTGCCAGCAGCAGCCAGTCTGGAGCAGGAGGCTACACCTTC CASSSQSGAGGYTF
TRBJ2-7 TRBV10-3 many - TGTGCCATCAGTGAGTCAACAGGGAGCTACGAGCAGTACTTC CAISESTGSYEQYF